The 10 T cell receptor beta chains below all came from one sample that was sequenced in a study of low-dose radiotherapy and immunotherapy resistance in tumors. Gene-specific TRAV and TRBV primers were used for first-strand cDNA, covering alpha and beta chains. Amplification of TCRs used a constant-region primer and V-primer adapter for approximately 18 PCR cycles. TCRdb fed the reads into MiXCR, producing one record per CDR3 protein. The repertoire has 35,000 to 50,000 distinct CDR3 sequences, roughly 20% of them found once; the top ten carry 9.2%. Time point here: after trial treatment. Treatment noted: LDRT plus nivolumab, ipilimumab, low-dose cyclophosphamide and aspirin (RACIN trial). The source material was PBMCs, sampled after low-dose radiotherapy plus immunotherapy. The receptors come from a female donor with ovarian cancer.

This clonotype has at least ten counts. V and J are TRBV28 and TRBJ2-1; the match to TRBD2 covers 11 bases. V trimming: 6 bases; J trimming: 7 bases; junction bases outside the gene matches: 5. CDR3 length equals 14 residues. Looked up from germline, CDR1 is MDHEN and CDR2 is SYDVKM. The CDR3: CASRARTSGNEQFF. The CDR3 DNA reads as TGTGCCAGCAGGGCCCGGACTAGCGGGAATGAGCAGTTCTTC. Full variable domain (remainder filled in from reference TRBV28 and TRBJ2-1): DVKVTQSSRYLVKRTGEKVFLECVQDMDHENMFWYRQDPGLGLRLIYFSYDVKMKEKGDIPEGYSVSREKKERFSLILESASTNQTSMYLCASRARTSGNEQFFGPGTRLTVL.

This clonotype was counted at least ten times. The chain carries TRBV19 and TRBJ2-3; the D is unclear. V shed 1 base and J shed 2 bases, with 4 bases lying between them. Germline lookup yields CDR1 LNHDA and CDR2 SQIVND (reference sequence). This CDR3 has 13 amino acids. The CDR3 region has the DNA TGTGCCAGTAGTATAGGAGTCACAGATACGCAGTATTTT. Its protein product is CASSIGVTDTQYF.

The sample holds many counts of this clonotype. The genes are TRBV20-1 and TRBJ1-2; perhaps TRBD1 as D (6 bases). CDR3 length: 14 amino acids. V lost 6 bases and J 2 bases, leaving 16 bases between the germline ends. Germline V gene data show CDR1 as DFQATT and CDR2 as SNEGSKA (reference sequence). CDR3 sequence reads: CSAWTLGGNYGYTF. CDR3 bases: TGCAGTGCGTGGACTCTAGGGGGGAACTATGGCTACACCTTC.

This clonotype was detected ten times or more. The chain combines TRBV29-1 with TRBJ2-5, with D perhaps assigned TRBD1 or TRBD2 (6 bases each). Germline-derived CDR1 and CDR2 are SQVTM and ANQGSEA. Deletions cut 7 bases from V and 5 bases from J, with 14 bases between. CDR3 length: 12 residues. CDR3 in amino acids: CSAFRGGETQYF. CDR3 nucleotide sequence: TGCAGCGCGTTCAGAGGGGGGGAGACCCAGTACTTC.

The gene calls are TRBV10-2 and TRBJ2-7; D is undetermined. CDR3 length: 15 amino acids. Germline CDR1 reads WSHSY; CDR2 reads SAAADI. The V end lost 3 bases, the J end lost 2 bases, and 14 bases lay between the germline ends. For the CDR3, the DNA is TGCGCCAGCAGTGACGCGCCTCATCGGGCCTACGAGCAGTACTTC. Translated: CASSDAPHRAYEQYF.

This clonotype was detected a few times. The rearrangement uses TRBV28 and TRBJ2-1, with D maybe TRBD2 (6 bases). This CDR3 is 15 amino acids long. Germline CDR1 is MDHEN and CDR2 is SYDVKM. Trimming took 2 bases from V and 0 from J, leaving 8 bases between them. CDR3 residues: CASSLIADSYNEQFF. In DNA form, the CDR3 reads TGTGCCAGCAGTTTAATAGCGGACTCCTACAATGAGCAGTTCTTC.

This clonotype showed up many times. V and J are TRBV29-1 and TRBJ2-1; D might be TRBD2 (6 bases). Germline CDR1 SQVTM, CDR2 ANQGSEA. V was shortened by 7 bases and J by 6 bases, with 10 bases between the two germline ends. This CDR3 spans 11 amino acids. The CDR3 is CSAGRGNEQFF. Written as DNA, the CDR3 is TGCAGCGCAGGGCGGGGCAATGAGCAGTTCTTC.

The chain recombines TRBV5-1 with TRBJ2-3; 11 bases fit TRBD2. Germline V lookup: CDR1 SGHRS, CDR2 YFSETQ. The CDR3 covers 16 residues. The J segment lost 4 bases and the V segment lost 4 bases, leaving 8 bases of the junction unmatched. The chain's CDR3 is CASSPALAGDADTQYF. The CDR3 DNA is TGCGCCAGCAGCCCTGCACTAGCGGGAGACGCAGATACGCAGTATTTT.

The sample holds many counts of this clonotype. The chain links TRBV10-3 to TRBJ2-1; 8 bases fit TRBD2. The J segment lost 9 bases and the V segment lost 3 bases, leaving 4 bases of the junction unmatched. The CDR3 runs to 13 residues. Germline V CDR1 and CDR2: ENHRY, SYGVKD. In DNA form, the CDR3 reads TGTGCCATCAGTGATACTAGCGGATCTGAGCAGTTCTTC. Residues: CAISDTSGSEQFF.

Many counts were recorded for this clonotype. The chain has TRBV7-9 and TRBJ2-7; no clear D gene. The CDR3 is 14 amino acids. V lost 5 bases and J lost 0, with 11 bases in between. Per the germline V gene, CDR1 is SEHNR and CDR2 is FQNEAQ (reference sequence). DNA of the CDR3: TGTGCCAGCAGCCCCTGGTCGAGCTCCTACGAGCAGTACTTC. Its protein is CASSPWSSSYEQYF.